The 32 T cell receptor beta chains presented below share a single source sample, sequenced in a study of T-cell reconstitution after alpha-beta-depleted transplantation in children. A TCRbeta library incorporating unique molecular identifiers was prepared. TCRdb re-derived calls from the PCR reads in MiXCR, one entry per CDR3 protein. The sample includes around 100,000 distinct CDR3 sequences, under 7% of them seen just once. This sample comprised PBMCs, mostly from graft donor cells, obtained 60 days after TCRalphabeta/CD19-depleted stem cell transplant. Source of these receptors: a female patient aged 2-9 years who had a stem cell transplant for Fanconi anemia, so the T cells may come from the graft donor.

This clonotype was observed at least ten times. The V and J genes are TRBV28 and TRBJ1-6; D gene ambiguous. This CDR3 region has 15 residues. The germline CDR1 and CDR2 sequences are MDHEN and SYDVKM. The V gene lost 3 bases and the J gene lost 0 bases, with 6 bases spanning the gap. The CDR3 bases are TGTGCCAGCAGTTTTGGGAGCTCCTATAATTCACCCCTCCACTTT. Residues: CASSFGSSYNSPLHF.

This clonotype was counted ten times or more. J is TRBJ2-3 and V is TRBV2; TRBD2 might be the D (6 bases). V lost 4 bases, J lost 0 bases, and 11 bases lay in between. This CDR3 spans 15 amino acids. Per germline, CDR1 SNHLY and CDR2 FYNNEI. Here the CDR3 DNA reads TGTGCCAGCAGTGTACCCGGGGGTAGCACAGATACGCAGTATTTT. Its translation: CASSVPGGSTDTQYF.

This clonotype was recorded many times. The genes are TRBV6-5 and TRBJ2-7; 10 bases fit TRBD1. Losses at the gene ends were 6 bases for V and 3 bases for J; bases not matched to a gene: 11. This CDR3 has 16 amino acids. CDR1 is MNHEY, CDR2 SVGAGI, per germline. As DNA, the CDR3 is TGTGCCAGCAGCAAAAGGGCGGGACAGGGGATCTACGAGCAGTACTTC. Its protein product is CASSKRAGQGIYEQYF.

At least ten counts were recorded for this clonotype. This rearrangement joins TRBV29-1 to TRBJ2-2; possibly TRBD1 for D (5 bases). This CDR3 has 14 amino acids. Between the trimmed V and J ends, which lost 4 bases and 2 bases, there was a span of 11 bases. The germline V gene encodes CDR1 SQVTM and CDR2 ANQGSEA. DNA of the CDR3: TGCAGCGTTGCAGGGAACCTAAACACCGGGGAGCTGTTTTTT. This translates into CSVAGNLNTGELFF.

At least ten counts were recorded for this clonotype. This chain links TRBV7-2 with TRBJ2-1; weak D call: TRBD2 (6 bases). Looked up from germline, CDR1 is SGHTA and CDR2 is FQGNSA. With 1 base removed from V and 4 bases from J, the gap between germline ends came to 14 bases. This CDR3 is built from 16 residues. CDR3 loop: CASSLGLVIWYNEQFF. The CDR3 coding sequence is TGTGCCAGCAGCTTAGGACTAGTGATTTGGTACAATGAGCAGTTCTTC.

In this sample, this clonotype turned up a few times. The chain carries TRBV29-1 and TRBJ1-2; D unclear. The V gene lost 4 bases and the J gene lost 6 bases, with 6 bases spanning the gap. Per the germline V gene, CDR1 is SQVTM and CDR2 is ANQGSEA. CDR3 length: 10 residues. CDR3 DNA: TGCAGCGTTGTCGGGGATGGCTACACCTTC. Translating gives CSVVGDGYTF.

J is TRBJ2-1 and V is TRBV20-1, with 8 bases fitting TRBD2. CDR1 is DFQATT and CDR2 is SNEGSKA in the germline V gene (reference sequence). The V gene end was trimmed by 7 bases and the J gene end by 3 bases; junction bases not matched to a gene: 8. The CDR3 runs 14 residues. This CDR3 is CSGSGTRRYNEQFF. The DNA of the CDR3 is TGCAGTGGTTCAGGGACTAGGCGCTACAATGAGCAGTTCTTC.

This clonotype was counted at least ten times. The V call is TRBV4-2, the J call TRBJ2-3; TRBD2 matches at 7 bases. CDR1 is LGHNA and CDR2 is YNFKEQ in the germline V gene. This CDR3 comprises 14 residues. J gave up 2 bases and V 4 bases, and 3 bases lay outside the gene matches. The CDR3 DNA follows: TGTGCCAGCAGCCGGGGGGGTTTCACAGATACGCAGTATTTT. Residues: CASSRGGFTDTQYF.

The table lists this clonotype with a few counts. The chain has TRBV9 and TRBJ2-7; TRBD2 matches at 13 bases. The CDR3 is 17 residues long. Germline V gene sequence: CDR1 SGDLS, CDR2 YYNGEE. The V segment lost 4 bases and the J segment 3 bases; nucleotides outside the gene matches: 10. CDR3 nucleotide sequence: TGTGCCAGCAGCTCTTATCCGGGACTAGCGGGAATCTACGAGCAGTACTTC. It translates to CASSSYPGLAGIYEQYF.

This clonotype was detected ten times or more. This chain joins TRBV15 and TRBJ2-2, with a weak D call TRBD1 (5 bases). Trimming shortened V by 3 bases and J by 3 bases, and 14 bases separated the two germline ends. The CDR3 totals 16 residues. CDR1 is LNHNV and CDR2 is YYDKDF in the germline V gene (reference sequence). Here the CDR3 DNA reads TGTGCCACCAGCAGGGATCAGGGTAGACACACCGGGGAGCTGTTTTTT. This translates into CATSRDQGRHTGELFF.

This clonotype was detected ten times or more. The V and J genes are TRBV28 and TRBJ1-3; D is possibly TRBD1 (5 bases). The CDR3 totals 15 residues. The V gene lost 3 bases and the J gene lost 2 bases, with 11 bases spanning the gap. Looked up from germline, CDR1 is MDHEN and CDR2 is SYDVKM. The CDR3 loop reads CASSLRGAPGNTIYF. DNA of the CDR3: TGTGCCAGCAGTTTGAGGGGCGCCCCTGGAAACACCATATATTTT.

The chain has TRBV18 and TRBJ2-3, with D tentatively TRBD2 (6 bases). Germline V gene sequence: CDR1 KGHSH, CDR2 LQKENI. This CDR3 has 15 amino acids. The V gene lost 6 bases and the J gene lost 0 bases, with 13 bases spanning the gap. The CDR3 loop is CASSGVSGSTDTQYF. In DNA, the CDR3 is TGTGCCAGCTCCGGGGTTAGCGGTAGCACAGATACGCAGTATTTT.

This clonotype was observed at least ten times. The chain recombines TRBV7-9 with TRBJ2-5; unclear D gene. CDR3 length: 12 amino acids. Trimming pared 0 bases from V and 4 bases from J, leaving 3 bases between. Per germline, CDR1 SEHNR and CDR2 FQNEAQ (reference sequence). CDR3 DNA sequence: TGTGCCAGCAGCTTAGCGCGAGAGACCCAGTACTTC. This sequence encodes CASSLARETQYF.

This clonotype has only a few counts. The J gene is TRBJ2-2, the V gene TRBV7-3, with D perhaps matching TRBD1 (6 bases). V lost 2 bases to trimming and J lost 4 bases, with 17 bases between them. CDR1 and CDR2 (germline): SGHTA, FQGTGA. The CDR3 loop spans 17 amino acids. This CDR3 reads CASSLGPRGMSTGELFF. The CDR3, as DNA: TGTGCCAGCAGCTTAGGTCCTAGGGGGATGAGCACCGGGGAGCTGTTTTTT.

Many counts were recorded for this clonotype. V and J are TRBV29-1 and TRBJ2-3, with a tentative D call TRBD1 (6 bases). Trimming took 6 bases from V and 7 from J, leaving 14 bases between them. Germline V gene data show CDR1 as SQVTM and CDR2 as ANQGSEA. The CDR3 length is 12 residues. CDR3 coding DNA: TGCAGCGTAGACGGACAGACCTATACGCAGTATTTT. Its translation is CSVDGQTYTQYF.

At least ten counts were recorded for this clonotype. This chain uses TRBV20-1 with TRBJ1-5; no reliable D call. Germline V CDR1 and CDR2: DFQATT, SNEGSKA (reference sequence). The CDR3 is 12 amino acids. V shed 6 bases and J shed 2 bases, with 8 bases lying between them. CDR3 coding DNA: TGCAGTGCCCAATACGGCAATCAGCCCCAGCATTTT. Residues: CSAQYGNQPQHF.

Many counts were recorded for this clonotype. This rearrangement joins TRBV28 to TRBJ2-3; D is ambiguous. Germline CDR1 reads MDHEN; CDR2 reads SYDVKM. The V end was cut by 2 bases, the J end by 0 bases, with 9 bases between. The CDR3 loop spans 15 amino acids. This CDR3 is CASSLASSSTDTQYF. The DNA for the CDR3 is TGTGCCAGCAGTTTAGCCTCCTCTAGCACAGATACGCAGTATTTT. The full variable domain, rest sourced from reference TRBV28 and TRBJ2-3, is DVKVTQSSRYLVKRTGEKVFLECVQDMDHENMFWYRQDPGLGLRLIYFSYDVKMKEKGDIPEGYSVSREKKERFSLILESASTNQTSMYLCASSLASSSTDTQYFGPGTRLTVL.

This sequence joins TRBV28 and TRBJ2-5, with 7 positions matching TRBD1. The CDR3 covers 17 residues. Trimming removed 2 bases from V and 4 bases from J; junction bases left unmatched: 13. Germline loops: CDR1 MDHEN, CDR2 SYDVKM. As DNA, the CDR3 is TGTGCCAGCAGTTTACCTGAAACAGGGGTGAGGCCAGAGACCCAGTACTTC. This codes for CASSLPETGVRPETQYF.

Ten or more counts support this clonotype. The chain carries TRBV5-1 and TRBJ1-2, with a possible D match to TRBD1 (5 bases). Germline loops: CDR1 SGHRS, CDR2 YFSETQ. The CDR3 is 14 residues long. Trimming removed 0 bases at V and 6 bases at J, with 12 bases between. CDR3 in DNA: TGCGCCAGCAGCTTGGCCAGGGTTGTCGATGGCTACACCTTC. Residues: CASSLARVVDGYTF.

This clonotype was detected ten times or more. This chain links TRBV10-3 with TRBJ2-7; 10 nucleotides line up with TRBD2. The CDR3 is made up of 17 amino acids. CDR1 ENHRY and CDR2 SYGVKD come from the germline V gene. Trimming at V came to 8 bases and at J to 2 bases, leaving 15 bases not matched to a gene. The CDR3 bases are TGTGCCATCTACCTAGCGGGGGTCTATAATCCTACCTACGAGCAGTACTTC. It translates to CAIYLAGVYNPTYEQYF.

This clonotype was seen many times. V usage is TRBV20-1 and J usage is TRBJ2-1; 10 nucleotides line up with TRBD1. The CDR3 is 14 residues long. With V trimmed by 6 bases and J by 4 bases, 6 bases remained unmatched. Looked up from germline, CDR1 is DFQATT and CDR2 is SNEGSKA (reference sequence). The CDR3 sequence is CSAKTGGGYNEQFF. The CDR3 DNA reads TGCAGTGCCAAGACAGGGGGCGGGTACAATGAGCAGTTCTTC.

There are a few counts of this clonotype. The chain couples TRBV5-1 to TRBJ2-1; perhaps TRBD1 as D (6 bases). Germline V gene sequence: CDR1 SGHRS, CDR2 YFSETQ. The CDR3 has 15 amino acids. With 4 bases removed from V and 4 bases from J, the gap between germline ends came to 15 bases. The CDR3 DNA reads as TGCGCCAGCAGCCGGTATGGACAGCTTTACAATGAGCAGTTCTTC. Translating gives CASSRYGQLYNEQFF.

In this sample, this clonotype turned up many times. The chain links TRBV6-2 or TRBV6-3 to TRBJ2-2; D might be TRBD2 (6 bases). This CDR3 region has 14 residues. Germline V lookup: CDR1 MNHEY, CDR2 SVGEGT. V lost 2 bases to trimming and J lost 7 bases, with 11 bases between them. The CDR3 spells CASSYGLRDGELFF. In DNA form, the CDR3 reads TGTGCCAGCAGTTACGGACTACGGGACGGGGAGCTGTTTTTT.

This clonotype was found many times. The chain is built from TRBV7-2 and TRBJ2-3, with D hard to call. The CDR3 has 14 amino acids. Germline V gene lookup returns CDR1 SGHTA and CDR2 FQGNSA. Trimming left V 1 base short and J 0 bases short, with 5 bases between. The CDR3 DNA sequence: TGTGCCAGCAGCTTAGTGACAAGCACAGATACGCAGTATTTT. It yields the protein CASSLVTSTDTQYF.

This clonotype was seen repeatedly, ten times or more. The CDR3 here is CSAPDFEDTQYF. Here the CDR3 DNA reads TGCAGTGCTCCGGACTTCGAGGATACGCAGTATTTT. The chain is built from TRBV20-1 and TRBJ2-3; D may be TRBD2 (5 bases). Germline CDR1 reads DFQATT; CDR2 reads SNEGSKA (reference sequence). CDR3 size: 12 residues. V was trimmed by 5 bases and J by 6 bases, leaving 12 bases between them.

In its sample, this clonotype was seen a few times. V usage is TRBV20-1 and J usage is TRBJ2-2, with 9 bases identical to TRBD2. The CDR3 contains 16 residues. Per the germline V gene, CDR1 is DFQATT and CDR2 is SNEGSKA (reference sequence). With 0 bases clipped from V and 7 bases from J, the junction kept 9 bases outside the gene matches. The CDR3 DNA is TGCAGTGCTAGAGATTGGGCTAGCGGGAAGGACGGGGAGCTGTTTTTT. It is translated as CSARDWASGKDGELFF.

This clonotype was detected ten times or more. This sequence joins TRBV20-1 and TRBJ1-2; D gene uncertain. There are 11 residues in the CDR3. Trimming took off 4 bases at V and 1 base at J, with 4 bases between the two ends. Germline V CDR1 and CDR2: DFQATT, SNEGSKA (reference sequence). The CDR3 nucleotides are TGCAGTGCTACGATTAACTATGGCTACACCTTC. It translates to CSATINYGYTF.

This chain connects TRBV7-6 to TRBJ2-2; D not certain. The CDR3 loop spans 11 amino acids. Germline V lookup: CDR1 SGHVS, CDR2 FNYEAQ. V was clipped by 5 bases and J by 8 bases, with 6 bases between them. The CDR3 DNA is TGTGCCAGCAGCCCTGGTGGGGAGCTGTTTTTT. This gives the protein CASSPGGELFF.

This clonotype was seen a handful of times. The rearrangement uses TRBV5-4 and TRBJ2-5; maybe TRBD2 (6 bases). CDR1 and CDR2 (germline): SGHNT, YYREEE (reference sequence). V gave up 2 bases and J gave up 1 base, with 12 bases separating them. This CDR3 region has 15 residues. The CDR3 here is CASSLTLGSQETQYF. The DNA for the CDR3 is TGTGCCAGCAGCTTAACCCTCGGGAGCCAAGAGACCCAGTACTTC.

The chain uses TRBV20-1 and TRBJ2-7; 9 bases match TRBD1. Germline loops: CDR1 DFQATT, CDR2 SNEGSKA (reference sequence). The CDR3 extends over 16 amino acids. The junction had 15 bases not matched to a gene; V was cut back by 3 bases and J by 6 bases. The CDR3 spells CSASPGTGLGLLEQYF. The CDR3 nucleotides are TGCAGTGCTAGTCCCGGGACAGGGTTGGGGCTCCTCGAGCAGTACTTC.

This clonotype was counted between two and nine times. The J gene is TRBJ1-1, the V gene TRBV20-1, with a possible D match to TRBD1 (6 bases). The CDR3 spans 14 residues. CDR1 is DFQATT, CDR2 SNEGSKA, per germline (reference sequence). The V and J ends lost 0 bases and 4 bases respectively, with 12 bases between them. The DNA for the CDR3 is TGCAGTGCTAGAGATGATACAGGGACCACTGAAGCTTTCTTT. This sequence encodes CSARDDTGTTEAFF.

The rearrangement uses TRBV28 and TRBJ2-1, with 11 positions matching TRBD2. J lost 12 bases, V lost 2 bases, and 0 bases had no gene match. The CDR3 extends over 12 amino acids. Germline V lookup: CDR1 MDHEN, CDR2 SYDVKM. CDR3 protein: CASSLGTSGQFF. The DNA of the CDR3 is TGTGCCAGCAGTTTAGGGACTAGCGGGCAGTTCTTC.